The T cell receptor (beta chain) described here comes from a study of shared clonotypes between healthy human individuals. Produced via immunoSEQ multiplex PCR; TCRdb's table is partial and in-frame only. The sample includes about a million clones, approximately 68% of them seen just once. The V gene end was trimmed by 4 bases and the J gene end by 8 bases; junction bases not matched to a gene: 12. The CDR3 is 15 residues long. CDR1 LNHDA and CDR2 SQIVND come from the germline V gene (reference sequence). Recent acute infections and vaccinations were absent in the healthy HIV-negative adult donors. Memory CD4+ cells were the fraction left after CD45RA+ naive selection.

V gene TRBV19 combines with J gene TRBJ1-2; 8 nucleotides align to TRBD1. The receptor was derived from a man aged 18 to 30 in good health. Material: memory CD4+ T cells sorted from blood. Specified subset: CD45RA-negative fraction. The CDR3 region is CASSTETGAREGYTF. As DNA, the CDR3 is TGTGCCAGTAGTACAGAGACAGGGGCCAGGGAAGGCTACACCTTC.